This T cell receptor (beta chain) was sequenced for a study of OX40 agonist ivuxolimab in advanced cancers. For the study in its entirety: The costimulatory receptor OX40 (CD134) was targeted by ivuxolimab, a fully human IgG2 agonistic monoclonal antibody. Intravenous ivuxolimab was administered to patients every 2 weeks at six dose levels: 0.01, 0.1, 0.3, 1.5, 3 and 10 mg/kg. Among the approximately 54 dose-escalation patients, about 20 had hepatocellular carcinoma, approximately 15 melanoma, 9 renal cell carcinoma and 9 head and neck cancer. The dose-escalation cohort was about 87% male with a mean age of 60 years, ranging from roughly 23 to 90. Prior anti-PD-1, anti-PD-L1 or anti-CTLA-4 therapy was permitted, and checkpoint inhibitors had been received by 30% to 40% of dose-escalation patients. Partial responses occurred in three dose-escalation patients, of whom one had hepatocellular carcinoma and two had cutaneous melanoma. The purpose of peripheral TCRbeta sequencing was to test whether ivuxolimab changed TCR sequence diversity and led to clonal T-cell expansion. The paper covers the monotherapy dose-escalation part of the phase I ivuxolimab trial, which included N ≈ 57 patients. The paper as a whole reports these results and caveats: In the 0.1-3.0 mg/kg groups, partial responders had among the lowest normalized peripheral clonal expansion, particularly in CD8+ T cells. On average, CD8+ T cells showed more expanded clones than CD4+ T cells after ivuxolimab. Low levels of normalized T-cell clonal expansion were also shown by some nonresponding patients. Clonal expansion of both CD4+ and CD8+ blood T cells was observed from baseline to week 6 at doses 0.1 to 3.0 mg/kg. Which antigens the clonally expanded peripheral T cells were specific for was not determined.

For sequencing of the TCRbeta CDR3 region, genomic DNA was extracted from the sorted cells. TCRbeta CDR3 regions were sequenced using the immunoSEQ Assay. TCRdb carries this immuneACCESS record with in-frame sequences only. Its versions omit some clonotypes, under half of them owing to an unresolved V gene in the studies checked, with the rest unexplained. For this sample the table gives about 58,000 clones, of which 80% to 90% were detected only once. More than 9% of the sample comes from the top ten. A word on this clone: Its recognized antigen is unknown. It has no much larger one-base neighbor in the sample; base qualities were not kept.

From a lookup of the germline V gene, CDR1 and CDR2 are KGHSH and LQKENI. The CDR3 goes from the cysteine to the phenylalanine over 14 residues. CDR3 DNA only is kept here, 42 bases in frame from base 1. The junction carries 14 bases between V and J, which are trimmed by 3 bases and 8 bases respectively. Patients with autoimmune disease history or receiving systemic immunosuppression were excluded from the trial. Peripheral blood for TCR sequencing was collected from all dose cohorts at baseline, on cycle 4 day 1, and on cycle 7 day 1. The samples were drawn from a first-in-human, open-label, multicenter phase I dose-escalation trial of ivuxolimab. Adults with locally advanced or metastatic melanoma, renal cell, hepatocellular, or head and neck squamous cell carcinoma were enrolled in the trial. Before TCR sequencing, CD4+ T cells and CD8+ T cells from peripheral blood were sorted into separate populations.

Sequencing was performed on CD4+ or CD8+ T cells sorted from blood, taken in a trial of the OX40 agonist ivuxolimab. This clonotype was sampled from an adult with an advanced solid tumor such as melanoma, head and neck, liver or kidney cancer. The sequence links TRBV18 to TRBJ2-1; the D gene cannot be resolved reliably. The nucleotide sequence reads TGTGCCAGCTCACCTGATGACCTATCGGATGAGCAGTTCTTC. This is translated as CASSPDDLSDEQFF.